These T cell receptor beta chains were read from a single sample in a study of T cell responses to AZD1222 COVID-19 vaccine. Some clones are missing from TCRdb's copy, which holds only in-frame ones; the method was immunoSEQ multiplex PCR. The profile covers around 100,000 clones, with approximately 90% appearing a single time and 15% to 20% taken by the ten largest. The source material was peripheral blood, sampled on day 0 of AZD1222 vaccination. These receptors were obtained from an adult in good health. Each CDR3 is given with its conserved first and last residue. A D gene is named only where the DNA matches it firmly. The size entry is marked missing in some rows and otherwise reads once, few, many or a size class.

j_call	clone_size	v_call	cdr3_length	d_call	cdr3_nt	cdr3_aa
TRBJ2-7	.	TRBV7-3	14	TRBD2	TGTGCCAGCAGTCCCGATAGCGGGGACGGAGAGCAGTACTTC	CASSPDSGDGEQYF
TRBJ2-7	.	TRBV27	15	.	TGTGCCAGCAGTATCCTCCGGGACCGGCCGACCGAGCAGTACTTC	CASSILRDRPTEQYF
TRBJ2-7	.	TRBV6-5	13	.	TGTGCCACCAAACGGACGGGTAACTACGAGCAGTACTTC	CATKRTGNYEQYF
TRBJ2-1	.	TRBV27	15	.	TGTGCCAGCAGTCAAAACAGGGGGAGGGGCAATGAGCAGTTCTTC	CASSQNRGRGNEQFF
TRBJ1-1	.	TRBV19	14	.	TGTGCCAGTAGTAGGGGACCCCCGGCGGCGGAAGCTTTCTTT	CASSRGPPAAEAFF
TRBJ2-5	.	TRBV15	14	.	TGTGCCACCAGCAGAGAATGGGGCCAAGAGACCCAGTACTTC	CATSREWGQETQYF
TRBJ2-5	once	TRBV24-1	15	.	TGTGCCACCAGTGATTTACCCTGGGGCGTCGGGACCCAGTACTTC	CATSDLPWGVGTQYF
TRBJ1-1	.	TRBV19	17	.	TGTGCCAGTAGTATGGGACGGGGGGAAGGAGGAGACACTGAAGCTTTCTTT	CASSMGRGEGGDTEAFF
TRBJ2-5	.	TRBV2	12	.	TGTGCCAACGGCGACAGCCAAGAGACCCAGTACTTC	CANGDSQETQYF
TRBJ1-4	.	TRBV3-1/TRBV3-2	19	TRBD1	TGTGCCAGCAGCCTTAATAGGGACAGAATATGTCCAACTAATGAAAAACTGTTTTTT	CASSLNRDRICPTNEKLFF
TRBJ1-1	.	TRBV7-9	12	.	TGTGCCAGCACCTGGGGTGGCACTGAAGCTTTCTTT	CASTWGGTEAFF
TRBJ2-1	.	TRBV7-2	13	.	TGTGCCAGCAGCATTATGAGGGAAGGTGAGCAGTTCTTC	CASSIMREGEQFF
TRBJ1-2	.	TRBV7-2	14	.	TGTGCCAGCAGCCCCGAATGGGGTAACTATGGCTACACCTTC	CASSPEWGNYGYTF
TRBJ2-3	.	TRBV7-9	15	.	TGTGCCAGCAGCTTGGGATTCGGGGAGACGGATACGCAGTATTTT	CASSLGFGETDTQYF
TRBJ2-7	.	TRBV4-2	14	.	TGTGCCAGCAGCCAACCCCAGGGTATCAACGAGCAGTACTTC	CASSQPQGINEQYF
TRBJ2-5	.	TRBV5-1	13	.	TGCGCCAGCAGCTTGGAGTCCCAAGAGACCCAGTACTTC	CASSLESQETQYF
TRBJ1-2	.	TRBV27	15	TRBD1	TGTGCCAGCAGCCCTACCCGGGGACAGGGATATGGCTACACCTTC	CASSPTRGQGYGYTF
TRBJ1-6	.	TRBV4-2	14	.	TGTGCCAGCAGCCAAGTAGGGGGAAGTTCACCCCTCCACTTT	CASSQVGGSSPLHF
TRBJ1-2	.	TRBV28	12	.	TGTGCCAGCAGTTCACAGGGCTATGGCTACACCTTC	CASSSQGYGYTF
TRBJ1-2	.	TRBV5-8	13	.	TGTGCCAGCAGCTTTAGAGGCGGGGGTGGCTACACCTTC	CASSFRGGGGYTF
TRBJ2-3	once	TRBV7-2	18	TRBD2	TGTGCCAGCAGCTTAGGACTAGCGGGGGGGTCGGGCACAGATACGCAGTATTTT	CASSLGLAGGSGTDTQYF
TRBJ2-1	.	TRBV6-5	14	TRBD2	TGTGCCACTAGCGGGAGGGCCTCCTACAATGAGCAGTTCTTC	CATSGRASYNEQFF
TRBJ2-5	.	TRBV18	14	.	TGTGCCAGCTCACCACCGGGTAGTTTGGGGACCCAGTACTTC	CASSPPGSLGTQYF
TRBJ2-1	.	TRBV28	13	.	TGTGCCAGCAGCCCCGGGGACAACAATGAGCAGTTCTTC	CASSPGDNNEQFF
TRBJ1-1	few	TRBV12-5	12	TRBD1	TGTGCTAGTGGTTTAGGACAGGGGGGAGCTTTCTTT	CASGLGQGGAFF
TRBJ2-2	.	TRBV7-3	15	.	TGTGCCAGCAGCCCTTCGACCGGGCCTCCCGGGGAGCTGTTTTTT	CASSPSTGPPGELFF
TRBJ2-2	.	TRBV19	15	TRBD2	TGTGCCAGTAGTATCCAGACTAGCGGGGTCGGGGAGCTGTTTTTT	CASSIQTSGVGELFF
TRBJ1-5	.	TRBV15	13	.	TGTGCCACGAGTCAGGGTAGCAATCAGCCCCAGCATTTT	CATSQGSNQPQHF
TRBJ2-2	.	TRBV1	18	.	TGCACCAGCAGCCAAGATCTTGCACTAGCGGGGAACACCGGGGAGCTGTTTTTT	CTSSQDLALAGNTGELFF
TRBJ1-5	.	TRBV19	15	.	TGTGCCAGTAGTATGAGGGTCTATAGCAATCAGCCCCAGCATTTT	CASSMRVYSNQPQHF
TRBJ2-7	.	TRBV7-8	16	TRBD2	TGTGCCAGCAGGTCCCCCGGGACTAGCGGGGGTTACGAGCAGTACTTC	CASRSPGTSGGYEQYF
TRBJ2-5	.	TRBV6-2/TRBV6-3	17	TRBD2	TGTGCCAGCAGTTCGGTGAGGCTAGCGGGAGGAGCGGAGACCCAGTACTTC	CASSSVRLAGGAETQYF
TRBJ2-3	.	TRBV7-2	15	.	TGTGCCAGCAGGAAAGGGCCTTTTAGCACAGATACGCAGTATTTT	CASRKGPFSTDTQYF
TRBJ1-2	.	TRBV11-2	16	.	TGTGCCAGCAGCCAGGGACCGCCGGGGGCTAACTATGGCTACACCTTC	CASSQGPPGANYGYTF
TRBJ2-7	.	TRBV5-4	14	TRBD2	TGTGCCAGCAGCTTGTGGGCGGGAGTGAACGAGCAGTACTTC	CASSLWAGVNEQYF
TRBJ2-1	.	TRBV24-1	15	TRBD1	TGTGCCACCAGTGACGATGGACAGGGGGCGGATGAGCAGTTCTTC	CATSDDGQGADEQFF
TRBJ1-2	.	TRBV28	13	.	TGTGCCAGCAGTTTAAGGGGGTACTATGGCTACACCTTC	CASSLRGYYGYTF
TRBJ2-5	.	TRBV2	15	TRBD1	TGTGCCAGCAATCGGGGACAGGGAGCGAAAGAGACCCAGTACTTC	CASNRGQGAKETQYF
TRBJ1-6	.	TRBV3-1/TRBV3-2	15	TRBD1	TGTGCCAGCAGCCAAGCCTGGACAGGGTTTTCACCCCTCCACTTT	CASSQAWTGFSPLHF
TRBJ1-1	.	TRBV7-8	13	.	TGTGCCAGCAGCCCGGGACTTACGACTGAAGCTTTCTTT	CASSPGLTTEAFF
TRBJ2-1	.	TRBV7-9	12	.	TGTGCCAGCAGCCAGGCGGGTCATGAGCAGTTCTTC	CASSQAGHEQFF
TRBJ1-4	.	TRBV7-2	15	.	TGTGCCAGCAGCTTAGCTACAGGGATAGATGAAAAACTGTTTTTT	CASSLATGIDEKLFF
TRBJ1-1	.	TRBV7-9	12	TRBD1	TGTGCCACCTCAGGGGGGGACACTGAAGCTTTCTTT	CATSGGDTEAFF
TRBJ2-5	once	TRBV7-2	13	.	TGTGCCAGCAGCTTCCAGGGGAGAGAGACCCAGTACTTC	CASSFQGRETQYF